This TCR beta chain derives from a study of preoperative IRX-2 immunotherapy in early breast cancer. This sample's treatment: preoperative locoregional IRX-2 cytokine immunotherapy. Samples came from a phase Ib trial of preoperative locoregional IRX-2 cytokine immunotherapy. TCRdb's copy holds only in-frame clones and misses some; the assay was immunoSEQ multiplex PCR. The table records approximately 96,000 clones, 70% to 90% of them present only once. The CDR3 has 15 amino acids. CDR1 is LNHNV and CDR2 is YYDKDF in the germline V gene (reference sequence). The germline V and J ends were trimmed by 0 bases and 4 bases, with 10 bases remaining between them.

The specimen comprised tumor tissue, sampled after IRX-2 immunotherapy. This TCR was recovered from a human donor with breast cancer. This rearrangement joins TRBV15 to TRBJ1-5; the D is unclear. CDR3 sequence reads: CATSRDDRINQPQHF. The CDR3 DNA sequence: TGTGCCACCAGCAGAGATGACCGGATAAATCAGCCCCAGCATTTT.